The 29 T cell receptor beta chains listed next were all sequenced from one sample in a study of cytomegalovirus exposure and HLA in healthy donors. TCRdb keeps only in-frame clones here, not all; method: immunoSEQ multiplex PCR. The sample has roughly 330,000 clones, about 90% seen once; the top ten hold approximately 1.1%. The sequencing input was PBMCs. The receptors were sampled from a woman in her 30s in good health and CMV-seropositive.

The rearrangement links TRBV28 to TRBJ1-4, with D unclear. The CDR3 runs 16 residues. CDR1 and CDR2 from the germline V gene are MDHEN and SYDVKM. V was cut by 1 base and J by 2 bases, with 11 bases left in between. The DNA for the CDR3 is TGTGCCAGCAGTTTATTCTCGGGTAGCACTAATGAAAAACTGTTTTTT. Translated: CASSLFSGSTNEKLFF.

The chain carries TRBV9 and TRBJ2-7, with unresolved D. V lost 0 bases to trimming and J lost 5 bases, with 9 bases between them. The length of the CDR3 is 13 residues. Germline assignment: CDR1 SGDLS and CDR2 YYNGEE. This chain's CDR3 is CASSVVLNDEQYF. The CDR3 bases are TGTGCCAGCAGCGTAGTCTTGAACGACGAGCAGTACTTC.

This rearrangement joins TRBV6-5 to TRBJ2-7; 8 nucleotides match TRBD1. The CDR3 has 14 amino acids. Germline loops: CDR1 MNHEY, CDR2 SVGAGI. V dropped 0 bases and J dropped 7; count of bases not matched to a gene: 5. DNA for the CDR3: TGTGCCAGCAGTTACTCGCCAGGGGGCATAGAGCAGTACTTC. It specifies CASSYSPGGIEQYF.

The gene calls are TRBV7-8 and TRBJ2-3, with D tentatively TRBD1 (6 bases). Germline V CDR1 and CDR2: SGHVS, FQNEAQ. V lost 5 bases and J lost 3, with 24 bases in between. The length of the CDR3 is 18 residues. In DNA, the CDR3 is TGTGCCAGCAGCGTGACGGGACACCGGGCTGATCGGACAGATACGCAGTATTTT. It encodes CASSVTGHRADRTDTQYF.

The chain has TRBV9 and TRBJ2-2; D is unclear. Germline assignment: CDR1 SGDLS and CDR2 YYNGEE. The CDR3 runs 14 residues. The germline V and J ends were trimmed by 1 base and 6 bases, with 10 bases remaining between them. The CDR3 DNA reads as TGTGCCAGCAGCGTACCAATCGATTCCGGGGAGCTGTTTTTT. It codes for CASSVPIDSGELFF.

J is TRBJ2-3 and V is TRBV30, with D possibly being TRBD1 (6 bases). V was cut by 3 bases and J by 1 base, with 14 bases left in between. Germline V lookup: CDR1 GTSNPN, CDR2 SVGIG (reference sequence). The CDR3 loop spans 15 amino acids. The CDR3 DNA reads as TGTGCCTGGAGCACCGGGACACAGGGCACAGATACGCAGTATTTT. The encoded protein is CAWSTGTQGTDTQYF.

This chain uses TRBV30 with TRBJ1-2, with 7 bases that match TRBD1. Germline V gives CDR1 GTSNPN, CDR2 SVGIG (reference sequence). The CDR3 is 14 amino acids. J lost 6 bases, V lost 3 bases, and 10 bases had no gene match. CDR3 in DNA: TGTGCCTGGAGCCGGACAGGAGAGAGGGATGGCTACACCTTC. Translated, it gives CAWSRTGERDGYTF.

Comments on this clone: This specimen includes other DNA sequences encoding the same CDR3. For the CDR3, the DNA is TGCGCCAGCAGCTTGGTAGCAGGGGGCAATCAGCCCCAGCATTTT. As protein: CASSLVAGGNQPQHF. The chain links TRBV5-1 to TRBJ1-5; D is perhaps TRBD1 (6 bases). CDR3 length equals 15 residues. Trimming removed 0 bases from V and 2 bases from J, with 9 bases in between. Germline V gene lookup returns CDR1 SGHRS and CDR2 YFSETQ. Complete variable domain (other parts from reference TRBV5-1 and TRBJ1-5): KAGVTQTPRYLIKTRGQQVTLSCSPISGHRSVSWYQQTPGQGLQFLFEYFSETQRNKGNFPGRFSGRQFSNSRSEMNVSTLELGDSALYLCASSLVAGGNQPQHFGDGTRLSIL.

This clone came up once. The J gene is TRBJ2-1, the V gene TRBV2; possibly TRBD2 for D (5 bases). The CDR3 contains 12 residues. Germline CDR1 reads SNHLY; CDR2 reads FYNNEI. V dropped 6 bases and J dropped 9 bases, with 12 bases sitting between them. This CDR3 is CASSRGPGEQFF. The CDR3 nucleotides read TGTGCCAGCAGCCGAGGGCCGGGTGAGCAGTTCTTC.

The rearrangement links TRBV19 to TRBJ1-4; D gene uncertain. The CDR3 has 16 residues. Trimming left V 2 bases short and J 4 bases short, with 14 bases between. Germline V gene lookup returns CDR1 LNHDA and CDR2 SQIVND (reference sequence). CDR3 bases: TGTGCCAGTAGTATACATGTGGGGAGCGGTAATGAAAAACTGTTTTTT. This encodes CASSIHVGSGNEKLFF.

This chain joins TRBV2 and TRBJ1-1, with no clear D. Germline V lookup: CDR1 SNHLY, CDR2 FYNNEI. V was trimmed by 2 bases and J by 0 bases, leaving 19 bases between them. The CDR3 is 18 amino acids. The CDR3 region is CASSERGPEFKMNTEAFF. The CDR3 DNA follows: TGTGCCAGCAGTGAACGTGGTCCAGAGTTTAAAATGAACACTGAAGCTTTCTTT.

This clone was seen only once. The CDR3 nucleotides read TGTGCCAGCAGTCACGAATTACAGGGCAGGCGCGAGCAGTACTTC. This encodes CASSHELQGRREQYF. J is TRBJ2-7 and V is TRBV28; D perhaps matches TRBD1 (6 bases). V shed 5 bases and J shed 6 bases, with 20 bases lying between them. Germline CDR1 is MDHEN and CDR2 is SYDVKM. The CDR3 sequence is 15 residues long.

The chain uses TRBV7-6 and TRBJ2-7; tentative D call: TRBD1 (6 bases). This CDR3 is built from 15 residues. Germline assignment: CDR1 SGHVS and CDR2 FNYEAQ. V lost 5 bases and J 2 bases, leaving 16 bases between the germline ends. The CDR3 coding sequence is TGTGCCAGCAGCAACGGCGACAGGTTACCCTACGAGCAGTACTTC. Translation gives CASSNGDRLPYEQYF.

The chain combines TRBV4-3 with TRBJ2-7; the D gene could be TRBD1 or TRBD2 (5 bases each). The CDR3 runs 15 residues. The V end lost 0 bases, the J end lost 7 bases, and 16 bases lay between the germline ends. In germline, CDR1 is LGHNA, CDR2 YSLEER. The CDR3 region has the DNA TGCGCCAGCAGCCAAGATCAAGGAGTCTGGGGGGAGCAGTACTTC. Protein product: CASSQDQGVWGEQYF.

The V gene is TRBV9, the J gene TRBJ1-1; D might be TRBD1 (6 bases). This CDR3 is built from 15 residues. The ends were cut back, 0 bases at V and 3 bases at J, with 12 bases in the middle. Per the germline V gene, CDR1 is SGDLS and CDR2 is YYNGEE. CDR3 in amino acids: CASSVVRGWDTEAFF. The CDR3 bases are TGTGCCAGCAGCGTAGTCAGGGGATGGGACACTGAAGCTTTCTTT.

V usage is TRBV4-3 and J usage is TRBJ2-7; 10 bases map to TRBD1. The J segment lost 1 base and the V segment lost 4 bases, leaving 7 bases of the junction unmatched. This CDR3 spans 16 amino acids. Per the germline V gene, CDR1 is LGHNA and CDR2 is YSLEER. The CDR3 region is CASSPGQGLWSYEQYF. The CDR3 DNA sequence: TGCGCCAGCAGCCCGGGACAGGGGTTGTGGTCCTACGAGCAGTACTTC.

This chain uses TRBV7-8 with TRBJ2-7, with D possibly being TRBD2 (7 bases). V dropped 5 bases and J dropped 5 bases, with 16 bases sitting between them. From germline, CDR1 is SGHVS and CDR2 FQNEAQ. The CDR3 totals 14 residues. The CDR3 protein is CASSPQGRGNEQYF. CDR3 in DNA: TGTGCCAGCAGCCCCCAGGGGAGGGGTAACGAGCAGTACTTC.

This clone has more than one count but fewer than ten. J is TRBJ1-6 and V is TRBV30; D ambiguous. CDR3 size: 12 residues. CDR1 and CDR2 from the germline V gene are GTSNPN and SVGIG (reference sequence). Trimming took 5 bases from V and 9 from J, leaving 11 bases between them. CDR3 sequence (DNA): TGTGCCTGGCTTGGCGAGAGTTCACCCCTCCACTTT. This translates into CAWLGESSPLHF. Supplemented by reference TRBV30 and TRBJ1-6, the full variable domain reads SQTIHQWPATLVQPVGSPLSLECTVEGTSNPNLYWYRQAAGRGLQLLFYSVGIGQISSEVPQNLSASRPQDRQFILSSKKLLLSDSGFYLCAWLGESSPLHFGNGTRLTVT.

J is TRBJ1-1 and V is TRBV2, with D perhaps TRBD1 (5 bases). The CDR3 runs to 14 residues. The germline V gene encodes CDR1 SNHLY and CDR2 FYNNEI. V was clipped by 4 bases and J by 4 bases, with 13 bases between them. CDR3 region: CASSAIWGTTEAFF. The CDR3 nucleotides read TGTGCCAGCAGTGCTATTTGGGGGACCACTGAAGCTTTCTTT.

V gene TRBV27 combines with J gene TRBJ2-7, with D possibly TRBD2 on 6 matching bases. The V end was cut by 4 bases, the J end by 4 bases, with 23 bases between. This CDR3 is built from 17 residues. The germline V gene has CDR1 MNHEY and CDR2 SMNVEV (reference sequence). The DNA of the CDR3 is TGTGCCAGCAGTTCAACGTCTCCCGGGACTGCTCGTTACGAGCAGTACTTC. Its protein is CASSSTSPGTARYEQYF.

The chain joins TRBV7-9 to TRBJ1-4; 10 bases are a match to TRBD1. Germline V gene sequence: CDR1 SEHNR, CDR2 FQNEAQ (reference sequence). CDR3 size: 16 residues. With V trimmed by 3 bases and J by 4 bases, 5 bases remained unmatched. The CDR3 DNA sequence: TGTGCCAGCAGCTTGGACAGGGGGTATGGTAATGAAAAACTGTTTTTT. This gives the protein CASSLDRGYGNEKLFF.

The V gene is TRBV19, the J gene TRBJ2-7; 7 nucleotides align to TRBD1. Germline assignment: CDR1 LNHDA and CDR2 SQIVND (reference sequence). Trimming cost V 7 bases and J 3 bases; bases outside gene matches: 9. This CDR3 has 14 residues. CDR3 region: CASNSGTGDYEQYF. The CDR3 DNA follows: TGTGCCAGTAACAGCGGAACAGGGGACTACGAGCAGTACTTC.

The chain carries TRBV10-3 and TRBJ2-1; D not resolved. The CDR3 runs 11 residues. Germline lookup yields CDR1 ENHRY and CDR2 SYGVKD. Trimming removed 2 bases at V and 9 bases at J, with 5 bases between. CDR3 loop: CAISEQIEQFF. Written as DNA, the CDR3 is TGTGCCATCAGTGAGCAAATTGAGCAGTTCTTC.

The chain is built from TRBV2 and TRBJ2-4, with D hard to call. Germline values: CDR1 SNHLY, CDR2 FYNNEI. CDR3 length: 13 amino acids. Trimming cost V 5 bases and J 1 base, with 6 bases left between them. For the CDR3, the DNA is TGTGCCAGCAGTCTGTTGGCCAAAAACATTCAGTACTTC. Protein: CASSLLAKNIQYF.

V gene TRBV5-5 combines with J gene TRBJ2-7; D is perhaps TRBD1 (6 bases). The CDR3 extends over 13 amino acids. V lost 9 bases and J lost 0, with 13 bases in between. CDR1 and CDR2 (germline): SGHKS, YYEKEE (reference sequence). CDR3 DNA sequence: TGTGCCACCAAACCGGGACACTCCTACGAGCAGTACTTC. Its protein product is CATKPGHSYEQYF. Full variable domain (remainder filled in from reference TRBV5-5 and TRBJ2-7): DAGVTQSPTHLIKTRGQQVTLRCSPISGHKSVSWYQQVLGQGPQFIFQYYEKEERGRGNFPDRFSARQFPNYSSELNVNALLLGDSALYLCATKPGHSYEQYFGPGTRLTVT.

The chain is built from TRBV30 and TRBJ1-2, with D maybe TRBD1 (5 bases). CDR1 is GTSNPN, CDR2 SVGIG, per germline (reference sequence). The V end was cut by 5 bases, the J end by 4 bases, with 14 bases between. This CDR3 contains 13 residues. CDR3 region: CAWAREGLYGYTF. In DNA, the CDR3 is TGTGCCTGGGCCAGGGAGGGACTCTATGGCTACACCTTC.

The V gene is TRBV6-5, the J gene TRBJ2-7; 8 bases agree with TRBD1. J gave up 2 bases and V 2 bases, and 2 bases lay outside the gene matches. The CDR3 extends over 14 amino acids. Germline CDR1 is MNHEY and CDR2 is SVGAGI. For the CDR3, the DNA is TGTGCCAGCAGTTACGCACAGGGGGCCTACGAGCAGTACTTC. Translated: CASSYAQGAYEQYF.

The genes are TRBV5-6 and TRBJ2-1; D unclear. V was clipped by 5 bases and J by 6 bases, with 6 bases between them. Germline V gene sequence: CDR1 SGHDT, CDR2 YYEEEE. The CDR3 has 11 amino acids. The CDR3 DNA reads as TGTGCCAGCAGTACGGGCAATGAGCAGTTCTTC. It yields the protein CASSTGNEQFF. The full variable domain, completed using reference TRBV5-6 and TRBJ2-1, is DAGVTQSPTHLIKTRGQQVTLRCSPKSGHDTVSWYQQALGQGPQFIFQYYEEEERQRGNFPDRFSGHQFPNYSSELNVNALLLGDSALYLCASSTGNEQFFGPGTRLTVL.

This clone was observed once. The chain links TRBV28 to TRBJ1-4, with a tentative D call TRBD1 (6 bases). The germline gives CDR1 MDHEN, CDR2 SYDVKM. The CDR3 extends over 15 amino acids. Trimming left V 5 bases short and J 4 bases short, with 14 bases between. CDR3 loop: CASSPGDTINEKLFF. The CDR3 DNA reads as TGTGCCAGCAGTCCAGGGGACACTATTAATGAAAAACTGTTTTTT.